Listed below are T cell receptor beta chains from one sample, sequenced in a study of T cell responses to AZD1222 COVID-19 vaccine. Sequencing used immunoSEQ multiplex PCR; TCRdb keeps in-frame clones, though not all of them. The sample lists around 120,000 clones, approximately 89% occurring once. Source: peripheral blood, taken on day 0 of AZD1222 vaccination. Every receptor here comes from an adult in good health. The CDR3 runs from the conserved cysteine through the conserved F or W. Fields, in order: clone size, D gene, J gene, V gene, CDR3 length, CDR3 DNA, CDR3 protein. A D gene is named only where the DNA matches it firmly. Clone size is not always given. Where it is, it says once, few, many or a class for expanded clones.

>NA|TRBD1|TRBJ2-1|TRBV7-8|14
TGTGCCAGCAGCCCGGACAGGACTTACAATGAGCAGTTCTTC
CASSPDRTYNEQFF
>NA|TRBD2|TRBJ2-7|TRBV19|12
TGTGCCAGGCTAGCGGGGTTGCACGAGCAGTACTTC
CARLAGLHEQYF
>NA|NA|TRBJ1-6|TRBV7-9|12
TGTGCCAGCAGCTTAGTCGGCTCACCCCTCCACTTT
CASSLVGSPLHF
>NA|NA|TRBJ2-7|TRBV2|11
TGTGCCAGCAGGGGCTTTGGGGAGCAGTACTTC
CASRGFGEQYF
>many|TRBD2|TRBJ2-1|TRBV4-1|14
TGCGCCAGCAGGCGGACTAGCGGGGGGAATGAGCAGTTCTTC
CASRRTSGGNEQFF
>NA|NA|TRBJ2-1|TRBV29-1|9
TGCAGCGTTGGTGGTGAGCAGTTCTTC
CSVGGEQFF
>NA|TRBD1|TRBJ1-2|TRBV19|15
TGTGCCAGTAGTATGGTAAGGGGGCGCGGCTATGGCTACACCTTC
CASSMVRGRGYGYTF
>NA|NA|TRBJ1-4|TRBV6-1|15
TGTGCCAGCAGTGAAGACGGCAGGGGTGATGAAAAACTGTTTTTT
CASSEDGRGDEKLFF
>NA|NA|TRBJ2-7|TRBV5-6|13
TGTGCCAGCAGCTTAGGACAGTACTACGAGCAGTACTTC
CASSLGQYYEQYF
>NA|NA|TRBJ1-3|TRBV21-1|13
TGTGCCAGCAGCCGGGCCTCTGGAAACACCATATATTTT
CASSRASGNTIYF
>NA|TRBD2|TRBJ2-2|TRBV7-9|14
TGTGCCAGCAGTTTAGAACTAGCGGCCGGGGAGCTGTTTTTT
CASSLELAAGELFF
>NA|NA|TRBJ1-5|TRBV29-1|14
TGCAGCGTTGCGGAGTGGGGAAAGCATCAGCCCCAGCATTTT
CSVAEWGKHQPQHF
>few|NA|TRBJ1-3|TRBV19|15
TGTGCCAGTAGTCTCGACACCAGCTCTGGAAACACCATATATTTT
CASSLDTSSGNTIYF
>NA|NA|TRBJ1-3|TRBV9|16
TGTGCCAGCAGCCCCAGAGGGGCCGGGCGAGGGGACACCATATATTTT
CASSPRGAGRGDTIYF
>NA|TRBD2|TRBJ2-3|TRBV5-1|16
TGCGCCAGCAGCGCTGGGACTAGCGGGAATGGAGATACGCAGTATTTT
CASSAGTSGNGDTQYF
>few|TRBD1|TRBJ1-4|TRBV27|14
TGTGCCAGCAGACGACAGGGGGCCTCCGAAAAACTGTTTTTT
CASRRQGASEKLFF
>NA|NA|TRBJ1-5|TRBV7-2|14
TGTGCCAGCAGCCCGAGAGGAGGGAATCAGCCCCAGCATTTT
CASSPRGGNQPQHF
>NA|NA|TRBJ2-3|TRBV6-5|14
TGTGCCAGCTCCGAGTGGGGGAGCACAGATACGCAGTATTTT
CASSEWGSTDTQYF
>NA|NA|TRBJ2-7|TRBV3-1/TRBV3-2|16
TGTGCCAGCAGCCAAGGACTCGCAGCGCCGGCCTACGAGCAGTACTTC
CASSQGLAAPAYEQYF
>NA|TRBD1|TRBJ2-3|TRBV9|15
TGTGCCAGCAGCGACGACAGGGGGATCACAGATACGCAGTATTTT
CASSDDRGITDTQYF
>NA|NA|TRBJ2-3|TRBV2|15
TGTGCCAGCAGCTGGAGGGGGGCCCACACAGATACGCAGTATTTT
CASSWRGAHTDTQYF
>NA|NA|TRBJ1-5|TRBV6-2/TRBV6-3|13
TGTGCCAGCAGCCAGGGGCGAAATCAGCCCCAGCATTTT
CASSQGRNQPQHF
>NA|NA|TRBJ2-7|TRBV19|14
TGTGCCAGTAGTATAGGTGGGGCAAGCTACGAGCAGTACTTC
CASSIGGASYEQYF
>NA|NA|TRBJ2-7|TRBV2|14
TGTGCCAGCAGTAACTTCCCGACCTCCTACGAGCAGTACTTC
CASSNFPTSYEQYF
>once|TRBD1|TRBJ1-1|TRBV7-9|14
TGTGCCAGCAGCCTAATAGCAGGGGGCACTGAAGCTTTCTTT
CASSLIAGGTEAFF
>NA|NA|TRBJ1-1|TRBV6-5|14
TGTGCCAGCAGCCCCTTTAGAGGGTGGGTTGAAGCTTTCTTT
CASSPFRGWVEAFF
>NA|NA|TRBJ2-4|TRBV5-4|17
TGTGCCAGCAGCGGAGAGGGGGGCCTAGCGCGCAAAAACATTCAGTACTTC
CASSGEGGLARKNIQYF
>NA|NA|TRBJ1-4|TRBV6-5|14
TGTGCCAGCAGGGGGACCGCAACTAATGAAAAACTGTTTTTT
CASRGTATNEKLFF
>NA|TRBD1|TRBJ1-2|TRBV28|14
TGTGCCAGCAGCCCCGGGACAGAAGTCTATGGCTACACCTTC
CASSPGTEVYGYTF
>NA|NA|TRBJ1-5|TRBV12-3/TRBV12-4|12
TGTGCCAGCAGTGGGACGCGCGGGCCCCAGCATTTT
CASSGTRGPQHF
>NA|NA|TRBJ2-5|TRBV5-4|14
TGTGCCAGCAGCTTGGAGGGACTGTCAGAGACCCAGTACTTC
CASSLEGLSETQYF
>NA|TRBD2|TRBJ2-7|TRBV30|14
TGTGCCTGGGCCGGACTCGGGCGGGGGTACGAGCAGTACTTC
CAWAGLGRGYEQYF